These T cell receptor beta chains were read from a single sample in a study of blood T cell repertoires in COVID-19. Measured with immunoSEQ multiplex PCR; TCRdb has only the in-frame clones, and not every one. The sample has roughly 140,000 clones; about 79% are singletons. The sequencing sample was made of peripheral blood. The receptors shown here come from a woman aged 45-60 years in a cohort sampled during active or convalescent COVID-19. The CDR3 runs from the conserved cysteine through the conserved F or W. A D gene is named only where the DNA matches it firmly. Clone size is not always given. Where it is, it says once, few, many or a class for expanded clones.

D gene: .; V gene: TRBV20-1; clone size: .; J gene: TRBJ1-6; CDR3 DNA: TGCAGTGCGAGTACTGGCGGCGGGGTAATTCAGTCGGGGGCCCTCCACTTT; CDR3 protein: CSASTGGGVIQSGALHF
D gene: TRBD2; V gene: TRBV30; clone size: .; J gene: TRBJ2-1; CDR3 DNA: TGTGCCTGGAGCGGAGCGACTAGCGGGGGGAATGAGCAGTTCTTC; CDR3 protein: CAWSGATSGGNEQFF
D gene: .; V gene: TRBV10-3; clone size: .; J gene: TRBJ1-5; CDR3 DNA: TGTGCCATCAGTGAGTCTACTTATCAGCCCCAGCATTTT; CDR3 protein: CAISESTYQPQHF
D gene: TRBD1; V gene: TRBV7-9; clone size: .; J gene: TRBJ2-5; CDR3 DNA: TGTGCCAGCAGCTCGGACCTTGGACAGGGATTGAGAGAGACCCAGTACTTC; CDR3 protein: CASSSDLGQGLRETQYF
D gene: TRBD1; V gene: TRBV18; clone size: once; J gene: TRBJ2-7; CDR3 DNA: TGTGCCAGCTCACCGGACAGGGGATTAACCTACGAGCAGTACTTC; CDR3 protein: CASSPDRGLTYEQYF
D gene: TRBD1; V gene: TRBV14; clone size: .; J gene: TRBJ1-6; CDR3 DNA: TGTGCCAGCAGCCAAGTTAGGGGGCATTCACCCCTCCACTTT; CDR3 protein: CASSQVRGHSPLHF
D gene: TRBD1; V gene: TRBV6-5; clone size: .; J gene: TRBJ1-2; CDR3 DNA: TGTGCCAGCAGTTACTCGACAGGGGGCGCGGGCTATGGCTACACCTTC; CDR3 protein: CASSYSTGGAGYGYTF
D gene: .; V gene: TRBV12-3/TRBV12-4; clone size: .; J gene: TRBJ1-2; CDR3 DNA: TGTGCCAGCAGTGGGCCACCCCCAAGTGGCTACACCTTC; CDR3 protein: CASSGPPPSGYTF
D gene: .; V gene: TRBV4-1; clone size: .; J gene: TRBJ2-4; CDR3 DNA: TGCGCCAGCAGCCAAGGTAGTCAGGTTAACATTCAGTACTTC; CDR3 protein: CASSQGSQVNIQYF
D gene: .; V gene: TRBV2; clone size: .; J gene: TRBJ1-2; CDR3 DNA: TGTGCCAGCAGTGAAGCGCCCCAGGGCAAGGTCTATGGCTACACCTTC; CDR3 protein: CASSEAPQGKVYGYTF
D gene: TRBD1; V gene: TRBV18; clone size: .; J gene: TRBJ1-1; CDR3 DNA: TGTGCCAGCTCACGACGGACAGGTTTGGACACTGAAGCTTTCTTT; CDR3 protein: CASSRRTGLDTEAFF
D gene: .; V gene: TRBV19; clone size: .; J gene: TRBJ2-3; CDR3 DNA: TGTGCCAGTAGTATTGGGGCTGGGACAGATACGCAGTATTTT; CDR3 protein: CASSIGAGTDTQYF
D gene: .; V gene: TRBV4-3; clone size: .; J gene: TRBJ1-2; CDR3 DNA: TGCGCCAGCAGCCAAGTCTCAGTTAACTATGGCTACACCTTC; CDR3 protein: CASSQVSVNYGYTF
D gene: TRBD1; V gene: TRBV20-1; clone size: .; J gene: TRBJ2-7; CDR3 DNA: TGCAGTGCCCGACAGGGGAAGCAGTACTTC; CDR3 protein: CSARQGKQYF
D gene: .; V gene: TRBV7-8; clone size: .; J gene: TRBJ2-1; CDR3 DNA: TGTGCCAGCAGCTTAGACCGGGTGGGGGGTTACAATGAGCAGTTCTTC; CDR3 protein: CASSLDRVGGYNEQFF
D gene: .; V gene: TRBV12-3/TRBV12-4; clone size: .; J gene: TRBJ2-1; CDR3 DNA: TGTGCCAGCAAGACAAAGGATGAGCAGTTCTTC; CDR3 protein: CASKTKDEQFF
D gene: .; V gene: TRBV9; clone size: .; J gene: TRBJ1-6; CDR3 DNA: TGTGCCAGCAGCGTAGAGCCGGTGGATAATTCACCCCTCCACTTT; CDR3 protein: CASSVEPVDNSPLHF
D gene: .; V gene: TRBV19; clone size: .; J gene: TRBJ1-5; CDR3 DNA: TGTGCCAGTAGTTTCCAGGTGTCCAATCAGCCCCAGCATTTT; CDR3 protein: CASSFQVSNQPQHF
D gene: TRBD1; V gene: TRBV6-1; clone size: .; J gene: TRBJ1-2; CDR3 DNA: TGTGCCAGCAGTGAATGGGACCTACAGGGGGCCTATGGCTACACCTTC; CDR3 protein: CASSEWDLQGAYGYTF
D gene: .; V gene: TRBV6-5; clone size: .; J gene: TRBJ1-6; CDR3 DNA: TGTGCCAGCAGTTACCGGGGAGGGGGTAATTCACCCCTCCACTTT; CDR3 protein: CASSYRGGGNSPLHF
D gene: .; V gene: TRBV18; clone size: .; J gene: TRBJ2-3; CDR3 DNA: TGTGCCGGCATCGAAAGGACTGACGCAACAGATACGCAGTATTTT; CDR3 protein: CAGIERTDATDTQYF
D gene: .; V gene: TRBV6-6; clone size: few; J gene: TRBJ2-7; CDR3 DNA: TGTGCCAGCAGTTACCCTCGACTAGACGAGCAGTACTTC; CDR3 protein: CASSYPRLDEQYF
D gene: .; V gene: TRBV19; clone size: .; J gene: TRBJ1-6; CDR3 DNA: TGTGCCAGTAGTCCTACCGGGATCAATAATTCACCCCTCCACTTT; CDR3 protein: CASSPTGINNSPLHF
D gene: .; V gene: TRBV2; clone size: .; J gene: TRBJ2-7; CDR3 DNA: TGTGCCAGCAGGTCAAAGACTGGACTGAACCACGAGCAGTACTTC; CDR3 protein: CASRSKTGLNHEQYF
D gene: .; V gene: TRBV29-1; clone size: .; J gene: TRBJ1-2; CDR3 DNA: TGCAGCGTTGACTGGGGGGTTAACTATGGCTACACCTTC; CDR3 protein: CSVDWGVNYGYTF
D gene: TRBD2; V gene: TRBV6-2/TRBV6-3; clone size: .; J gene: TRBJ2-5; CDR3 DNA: TGTGCCAGCAGTTACACTAGCGGGGGGCAAGAGACCCAGTACTTC; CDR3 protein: CASSYTSGGQETQYF
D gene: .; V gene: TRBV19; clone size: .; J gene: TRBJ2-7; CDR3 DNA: TGTGCCAGTAGTATAGGATCGACAGGTTACGAGCAGTACTTC; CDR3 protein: CASSIGSTGYEQYF
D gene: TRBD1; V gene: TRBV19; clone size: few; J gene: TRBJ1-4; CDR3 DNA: TGTGCCAGTAGCCAACAGGGGGGCAATGAAAAACTGTTTTTT; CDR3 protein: CASSQQGGNEKLFF
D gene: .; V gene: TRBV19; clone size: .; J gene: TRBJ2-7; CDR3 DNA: TGTGCCAGTAGTACCCAGACAGGCCGAAACTACGAGCAGTACTTC; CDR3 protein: CASSTQTGRNYEQYF
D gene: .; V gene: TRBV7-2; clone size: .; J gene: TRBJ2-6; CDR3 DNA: TGTGCCAGCAGCTTGAACAGGGCTGGGGCCAACGTCCTGACTTTC; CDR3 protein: CASSLNRAGANVLTF
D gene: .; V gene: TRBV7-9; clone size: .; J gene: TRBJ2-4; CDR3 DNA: TGTGCCAGCAGCGTAACCTTTGAAGGGGGAGCCAAAAACATTCAGTACTTC; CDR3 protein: CASSVTFEGGAKNIQYF
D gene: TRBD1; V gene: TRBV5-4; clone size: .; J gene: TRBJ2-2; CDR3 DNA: TGTGCCAGCAGCCGGACAGGAGCGAACACCGGGGAGCTGTTTTTT; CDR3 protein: CASSRTGANTGELFF
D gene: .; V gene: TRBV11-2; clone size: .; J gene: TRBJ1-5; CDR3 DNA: TGTGCCAGCAGCTTACTTGGGGGGAGTCAGCCCCAGCATTTT; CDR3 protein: CASSLLGGSQPQHF
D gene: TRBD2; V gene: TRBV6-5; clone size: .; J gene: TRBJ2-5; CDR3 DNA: TGTGCCAGCAGTTACTCGTGGCGGGGGGCCCAAGAGACCCAGTACTTC; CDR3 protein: CASSYSWRGAQETQYF
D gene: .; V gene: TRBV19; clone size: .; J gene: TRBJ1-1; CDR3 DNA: TGTGCCAGTAGTCCCCGGGACAATCTGAACACTGAAGCTTTCTTT; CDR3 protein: CASSPRDNLNTEAFF
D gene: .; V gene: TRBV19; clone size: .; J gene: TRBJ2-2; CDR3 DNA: TGTGCCAGTAGTATCAGGGTTTCTCGCGGGGAGCTGTTTTTT; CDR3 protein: CASSIRVSRGELFF
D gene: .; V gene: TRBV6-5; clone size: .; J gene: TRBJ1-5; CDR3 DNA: TGTGCCAGCAGAAAGCATAGCAATCAGCCCCAGCATTTT; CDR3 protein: CASRKHSNQPQHF
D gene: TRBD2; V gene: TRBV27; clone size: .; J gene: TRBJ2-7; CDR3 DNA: TGTGCCAGCAGTTTAAGGGCGGGGGGCCCGTACGAGCAGTACTTC; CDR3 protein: CASSLRAGGPYEQYF
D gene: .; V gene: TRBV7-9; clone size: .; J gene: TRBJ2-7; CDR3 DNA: TGTGCCAGCAGCTCCACCGGACAGCTCACCTACGAGCAGTACTTC; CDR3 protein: CASSSTGQLTYEQYF
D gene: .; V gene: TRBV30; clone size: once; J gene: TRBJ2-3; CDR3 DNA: TGTGCCTGGAGTGTACTCCCCCTAGCAGATACGCAGTATTTT; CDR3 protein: CAWSVLPLADTQYF
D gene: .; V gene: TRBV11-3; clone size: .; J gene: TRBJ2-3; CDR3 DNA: TGTGCCAGCAGCTTGGGGGCGTCGTCTGATACGCAGTATTTT; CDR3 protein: CASSLGASSDTQYF